The text below deals with one T cell receptor beta chain. This clonotype was seen many times. Its antigen remains unidentified. No base qualities exist here, and no much larger clone lies one base off it. Set within a cohort of healthcare workers in London, UK, this nested case-control study involved weekly PCR testing of nasopharyngeal swabs along with blood sampling. Between 23 and 31 March 2020, the week of the UK lockdown, healthcare workers were enrolled and then followed up weekly for as long as 16 weeks. The library relied on 5' RACE. For sequencing, a NextSeq 500 was employed. The TCR library protocol attached unique molecular identifiers to individual cDNA molecules to correct for sequencing error and PCR bias. Both TCR alpha and beta chains were sequenced, and tight co-correlation was observed between alpha and beta sequence abundances in each sample. Regarding the original processing steps: V gene, J gene and CDR3 annotation of TCR sequences was performed with Decombinator V4. Expanded TCRs were defined as changing significantly between any two time points under a Poisson model with p below 0.0001. TCR abundances were normalised to the total number of TCRs sequenced per sample and expressed as counts per million. VDJdb, accessed 1 November 2021, was searched for CMV, EBV and SARS-CoV-2 annotated TCRs, excluding TCRs annotated for multiple antigens. TCRdb's own reprocessing of the public reads used fastp at Q25 and MiXCR and kept productive beta chains. Entries that share a CDR3 protein sequence are merged under the most common genes and DNA. These V and J calls derive from TCRdb rather than the authors' analysis. The sample records roughly 50,000 distinct CDR3 sequences, about 9.8% of which are singletons. The top ten clones comprise roughly 8.7% of the sample.

The data derive from a study of early T cells in non-severe SARS-CoV-2 infection (dated by TCRdb to 2020 to 2023). Study-wide context: TCR sequencing used bulk RNA from unsorted whole blood, so alpha and beta chains could not be paired.

Study-wide conclusions, independent of this receptor: VDJdb matching was skewed toward anti-spike CD8 responses and likely underestimated virus-specific expansions, missing private and CD4 specificities.

The clonotype originates from an adult who was a healthcare worker with PCR-confirmed SARS-CoV-2 infection or an uninfected control (not recorded which). Sequencing was done on a sample of whole blood.

The CDR3 sequence is CASSLTVAGASTDTQYF. The bases are TGTGCCAGCAGCTTAACGGTAGCGGGAGCCAGCACAGATACGCAGTATTTT. The chain is made from TRBV7-3 and TRBJ2-3; 9 bases in the junction line up with TRBD2. From the cysteine through the phenylalanine, the CDR3 covers 17 amino acids. Of the read, only the CDR3 DNA is kept; its 51 bases are in frame from base 1. CDR1 and CDR2, looked up from the germline V gene, are SGHTA and FQGTGA. V loses 0 bases at its end and J loses 0 bases; junction bases beyond the gene matches: 4.